This T cell receptor (beta chain) comes out of a study of control samples from healthy donors and cancer patients. Here immunoSEQ multiplex PCR was the method, and the copy in TCRdb shows in-frame clones only, minus some. The table shows 45,000 to 60,000 clones, with around 94% occurring only once. CDR1 and CDR2 from the germline V gene are ENHRY and SYGVKD. CDR3 length: 14 amino acids. V lost 7 bases and J 1 base, leaving 14 bases between the germline ends. The origin of this receptor is a man aged 25 to 45 in good health. The chain recombines TRBV10-3 with TRBJ2-7, with D tentatively TRBD2 (5 bases). Material for sequencing was blood. CDR3 nucleotides: TGTGCCATCAACGGTCCTACGGGATCCTACGAGCAGTACTTC. This gives the protein CAINGPTGSYEQYF.